This T cell receptor beta chain was identified in a study of T cells in Graves' hyperthyroidism and ophthalmopathy. RNA transcripts yielded amplified TCR beta CDR3 regions. With the HTBI primer set, the TCR CDR3 went through a first round of RT-PCR. Each CDR3 protein is one row after TCRdb ran MiXCR on the multiplex PCR reads. The table has roughly 710,000 distinct CDR3 sequences, 30% to 40% seen once. Disease duration under 2 months; hyperthyroidism patients were aged 18 to 65. This clonotype appeared many times. The antigen is unknown. Study observations and caveats: Most thyroid clonotypes expanded above 0.001 were also detected in blood.

Sequenced material: blood. The sequence was collected from a woman aged 40-49 years with Graves' hyperthyroidism.

The chain's CDR3 is CASSPGLVYEQYF. The CDR3 DNA reads TGTGCCAGCAGCCCGGGACTCGTCTACGAGCAGTACTTC. V usage is TRBV5-4 and J usage is TRBJ2-7, with D perhaps TRBD2 (6 bases). Trimming left V 4 bases short and J 3 bases short, with 11 bases between. In germline, CDR1 is SGHNT, CDR2 YYREEE (reference sequence). This CDR3 is built from 13 residues.